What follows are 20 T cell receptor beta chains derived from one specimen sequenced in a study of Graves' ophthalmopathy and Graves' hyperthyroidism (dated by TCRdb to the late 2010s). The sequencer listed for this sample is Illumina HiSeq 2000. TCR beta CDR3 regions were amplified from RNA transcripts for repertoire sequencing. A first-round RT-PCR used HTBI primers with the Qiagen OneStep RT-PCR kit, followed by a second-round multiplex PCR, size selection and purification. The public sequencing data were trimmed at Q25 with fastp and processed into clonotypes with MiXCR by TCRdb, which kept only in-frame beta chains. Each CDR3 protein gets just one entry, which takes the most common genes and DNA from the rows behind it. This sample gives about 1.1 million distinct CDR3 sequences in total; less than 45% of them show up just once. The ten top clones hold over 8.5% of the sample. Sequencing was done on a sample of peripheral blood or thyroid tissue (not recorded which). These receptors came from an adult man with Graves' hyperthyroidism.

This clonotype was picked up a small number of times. The CDR3 sequence: CASSRVGPLWGGGELFF. In nucleotides, the CDR3 is TGTGCCAGCAGCCGGGTCGGACCGCTTTGGGGCGGCGGGGAGCTGTTTTTT. The chain uses TRBV14 and TRBJ2-2, with D perhaps matching TRBD1 (5 bases). V dropped 4 bases and J dropped 7 bases, with 22 bases sitting between them. The CDR3 is 17 amino acids. CDR1 and CDR2 from the germline V gene are SGHDN and FVKESK.

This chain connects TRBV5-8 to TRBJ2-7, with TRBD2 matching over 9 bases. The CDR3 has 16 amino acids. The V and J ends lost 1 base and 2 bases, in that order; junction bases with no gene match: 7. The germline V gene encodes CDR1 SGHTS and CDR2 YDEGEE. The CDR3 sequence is CASSLRPGGRAYEQYF. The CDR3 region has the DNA TGTGCCAGCAGCTTGCGTCCGGGCGGGAGGGCCTACGAGCAGTACTTC.

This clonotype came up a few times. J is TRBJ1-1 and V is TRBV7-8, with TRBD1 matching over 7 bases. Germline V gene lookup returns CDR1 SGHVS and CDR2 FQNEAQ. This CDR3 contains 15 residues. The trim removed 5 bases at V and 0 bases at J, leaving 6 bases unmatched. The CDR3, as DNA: TGTGCCAGCAGCCCATCGACAGGGATGAACACTGAAGCTTTCTTT. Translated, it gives CASSPSTGMNTEAFF. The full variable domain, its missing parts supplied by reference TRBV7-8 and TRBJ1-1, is GAGVSQSPRYKVAKRGQDVALRCDPISGHVSLFWYQQALGQGPEFLTYFQNEAQLDKSGLPSDRFFAERPEGSVSTLKIQRTQQEDSAVYLCASSPSTGMNTEAFFGQGTRLTVV.

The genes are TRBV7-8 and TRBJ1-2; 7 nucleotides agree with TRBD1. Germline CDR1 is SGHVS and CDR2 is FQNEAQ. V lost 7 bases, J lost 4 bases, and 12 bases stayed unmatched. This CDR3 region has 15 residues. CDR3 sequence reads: CASIRGTANVYGYTF. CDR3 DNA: TGTGCCAGCATCCGCGGGACAGCTAACGTCTATGGCTACACCTTC.

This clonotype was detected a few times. The CDR3 nucleotides are TGTGCCACCAGCAGAGACCCCCAGCTGGCAGAGACCCAGTACTTC. Translating gives CATSRDPQLAETQYF. The rearrangement joins TRBV15 to TRBJ2-5; D remains ambiguous. The CDR3 totals 15 residues. Germline CDR1 LNHNV, CDR2 YYDKDF (reference sequence). Trimming removed 0 bases at V and 4 bases at J, with 12 bases between. Together with reference TRBV15 and TRBJ2-5, the CDR3 gives the full variable domain: DAMVIQNPRYQVTQFGKPVTLSCSQTLNHNVMYWYQQKSSQAPKLLFHYYDKDFNNEADTPDNFQSRRPNTSFCFLDIRSPGLGDTAMYLCATSRDPQLAETQYFGPGTRLLVL.

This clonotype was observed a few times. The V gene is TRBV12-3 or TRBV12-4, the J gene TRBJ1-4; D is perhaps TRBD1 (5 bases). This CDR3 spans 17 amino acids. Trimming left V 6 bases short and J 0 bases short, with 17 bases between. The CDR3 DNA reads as TGTGCCAGCAGCCTCCCCCCCGCGACAGCAACTAATGAAAAACTGTTTTTT. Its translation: CASSLPPATATNEKLFF.

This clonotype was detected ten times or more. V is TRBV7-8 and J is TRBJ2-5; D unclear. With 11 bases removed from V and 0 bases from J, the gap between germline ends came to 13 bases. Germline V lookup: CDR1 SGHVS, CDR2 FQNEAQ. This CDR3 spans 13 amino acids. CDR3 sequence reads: CAVRPWYQETQYF. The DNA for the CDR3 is TGTGCCGTGAGGCCTTGGTACCAAGAGACCCAGTACTTC.

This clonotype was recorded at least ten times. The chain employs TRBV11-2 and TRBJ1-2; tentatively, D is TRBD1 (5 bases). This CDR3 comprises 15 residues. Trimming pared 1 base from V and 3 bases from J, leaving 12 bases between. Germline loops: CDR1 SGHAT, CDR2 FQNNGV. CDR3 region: CASSLGLQAYYGYTF. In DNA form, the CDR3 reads TGTGCCAGCAGCTTAGGTCTACAGGCGTACTATGGCTACACCTTC.

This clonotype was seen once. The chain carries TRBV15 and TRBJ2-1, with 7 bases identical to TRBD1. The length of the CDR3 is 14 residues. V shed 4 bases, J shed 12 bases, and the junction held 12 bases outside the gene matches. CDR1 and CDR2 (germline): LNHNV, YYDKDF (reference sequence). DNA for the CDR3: TGTGCCACCAGCAAGGACAGGACCTTAAGATCGCAGTTCTTC. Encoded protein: CATSKDRTLRSQFF.

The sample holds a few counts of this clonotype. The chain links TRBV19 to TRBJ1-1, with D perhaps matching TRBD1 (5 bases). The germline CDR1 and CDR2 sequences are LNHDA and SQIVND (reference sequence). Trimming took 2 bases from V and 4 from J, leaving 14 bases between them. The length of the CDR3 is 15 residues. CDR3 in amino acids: CASSILNGGSTEAFF. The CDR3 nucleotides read TGTGCCAGTAGTATACTCAACGGGGGGAGCACTGAAGCTTTCTTT.

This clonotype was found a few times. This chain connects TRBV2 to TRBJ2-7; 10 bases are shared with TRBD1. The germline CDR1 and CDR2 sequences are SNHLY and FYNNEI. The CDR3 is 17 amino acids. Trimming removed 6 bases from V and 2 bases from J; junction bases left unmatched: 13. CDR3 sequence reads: CASRPDRGRIRPYEQYF. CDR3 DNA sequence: TGTGCCAGCAGGCCAGACAGGGGGCGCATTAGGCCCTACGAGCAGTACTTC.

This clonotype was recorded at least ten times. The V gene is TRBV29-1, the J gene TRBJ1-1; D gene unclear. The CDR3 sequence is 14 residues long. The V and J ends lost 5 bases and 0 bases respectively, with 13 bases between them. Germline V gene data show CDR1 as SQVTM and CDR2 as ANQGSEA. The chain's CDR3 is CSVSPTLMNTEAFF. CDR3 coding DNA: TGCAGCGTTTCCCCGACTCTGATGAACACTGAAGCTTTCTTT.

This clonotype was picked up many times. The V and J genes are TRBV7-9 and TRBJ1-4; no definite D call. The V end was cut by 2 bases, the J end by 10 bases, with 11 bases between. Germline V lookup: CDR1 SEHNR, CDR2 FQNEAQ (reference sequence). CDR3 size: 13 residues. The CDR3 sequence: CASSLIPRGKLFF. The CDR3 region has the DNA TGTGCCAGCAGCTTAATCCCCCGCGGAAAACTGTTTTTT.

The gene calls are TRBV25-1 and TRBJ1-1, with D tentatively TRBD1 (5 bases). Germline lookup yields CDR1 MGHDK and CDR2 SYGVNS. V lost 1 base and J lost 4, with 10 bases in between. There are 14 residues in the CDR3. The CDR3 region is CASSEWGIGTEAFF. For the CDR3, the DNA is TGTGCCAGCAGTGAATGGGGCATTGGCACTGAAGCTTTCTTT.

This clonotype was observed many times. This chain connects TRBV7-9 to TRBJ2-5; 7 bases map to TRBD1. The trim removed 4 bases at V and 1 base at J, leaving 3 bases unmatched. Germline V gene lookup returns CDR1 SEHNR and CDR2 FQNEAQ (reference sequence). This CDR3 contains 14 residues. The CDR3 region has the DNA TGTGCCAGCAGCTCCGGGACAGCCCAAGAGACCCAGTACTTC. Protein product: CASSSGTAQETQYF.

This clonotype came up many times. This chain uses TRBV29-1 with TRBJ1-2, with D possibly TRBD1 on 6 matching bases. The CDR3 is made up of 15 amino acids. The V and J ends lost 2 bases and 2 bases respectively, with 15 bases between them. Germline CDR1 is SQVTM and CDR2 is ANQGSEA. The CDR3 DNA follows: TGCAGCGTTGAAACGGGGGGGGGCTACAACTATGGCTACACCTTC. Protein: CSVETGGGYNYGYTF. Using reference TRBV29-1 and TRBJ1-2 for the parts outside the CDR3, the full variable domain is SAVISQKPSRDICQRGTSLTIQCQVDSQVTMMFWYRQQPGQSLTLIATANQGSEATYESGFVIDKFPISRPNLTFSTLTVSNMSPEDSSIYLCSVETGGGYNYGYTFGSGTRLTVV.

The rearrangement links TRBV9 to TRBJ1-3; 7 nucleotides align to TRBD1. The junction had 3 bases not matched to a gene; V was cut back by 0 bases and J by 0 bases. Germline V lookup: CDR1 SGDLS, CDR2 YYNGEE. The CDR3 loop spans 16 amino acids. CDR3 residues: CASSVGDSVSGNTIYF. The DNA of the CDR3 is TGTGCCAGCAGCGTAGGGGACAGCGTCTCTGGAAACACCATATATTTT. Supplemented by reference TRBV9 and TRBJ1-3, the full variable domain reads DSGVTQTPKHLITATGQRVTLRCSPRSGDLSVYWYQQSLDQGLQFLIQYYNGEERAKGNILERFSAQQFPDLHSELNLSSLELGDSALYFCASSVGDSVSGNTIYFGEGSWLTVV.

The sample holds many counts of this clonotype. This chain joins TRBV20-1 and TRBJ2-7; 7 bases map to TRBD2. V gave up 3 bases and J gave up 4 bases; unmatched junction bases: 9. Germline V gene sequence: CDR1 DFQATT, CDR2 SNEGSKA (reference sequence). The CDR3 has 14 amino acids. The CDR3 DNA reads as TGCAGTGCTAGGGCGTGGGAGGGCATTTACGAGCAGTACTTC. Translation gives CSARAWEGIYEQYF.

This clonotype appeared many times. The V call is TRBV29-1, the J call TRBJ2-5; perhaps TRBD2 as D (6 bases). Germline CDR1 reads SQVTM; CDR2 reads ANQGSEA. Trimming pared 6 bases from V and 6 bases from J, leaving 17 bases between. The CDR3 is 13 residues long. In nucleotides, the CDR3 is TGCAGCGTCCACGGTGCTAGCGCGCAGACCCAGTACTTC. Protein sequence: CSVHGASAQTQYF.

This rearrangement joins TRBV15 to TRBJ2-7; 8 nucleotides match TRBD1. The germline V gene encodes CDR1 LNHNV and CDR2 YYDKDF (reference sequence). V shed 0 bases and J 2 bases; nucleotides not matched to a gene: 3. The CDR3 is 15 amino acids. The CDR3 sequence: CATSRDGGQAYEQYF. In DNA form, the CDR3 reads TGTGCCACCAGCAGAGATGGGGGACAGGCCTACGAGCAGTACTTC.